This T cell receptor (beta chain) was obtained from a study of blood T cell repertoires in COVID-19. At the level of the study: COVID-19 samples from acute and convalescent phases originated in the United States, Italy and Spain.

The V gene's germline CDR1 is MNHEY and CDR2 SMNVEV (reference sequence). With V trimmed by 2 bases and J by 4 bases, 8 bases remained unmatched. The CDR3 is made up of 16 amino acids. Per the authors' pipeline: Nucleated cell number was recorded as an estimate derived from reference gene primer amplification. Sequencing was performed with immunoSEQ multiplex PCR; in TCRdb, only in-frame clones are kept and a portion is missing. The V and J calls and clone size are taken from that table; D and trimming were inferred from the DNA. The sample includes 150,000 or so clones, 87% seen only once; the top ten take 1% to 1.5%.

V usage is TRBV27 and J usage is TRBJ1-2; 9 bases align to TRBD1. This sequence was found in a human donor with acute COVID-19. The donor label of this sample is uncertain. Input material: PBMCs or T cells enriched from blood (not recorded which). CDR3 in DNA: TGTGCCAGCAGTTTAACGGGACAGGGCGCGCGCTATGGCTACACCTTC. As protein: CASSLTGQGARYGYTF.